A single TCR beta chain is shown here with its context. Its antigen is not identified. This sample stems from a study of Ad26.COV2.S vaccination and SARS-CoV-2 variants. About the research overall: Doses of Ad26.COV2.S were injected into muscle once or twice, 56 days apart. Study findings and constraints: Reported findings describe substantial breadth in spike-specific CD8+ and CD4+ T cell responses following vaccination. Breadth and depth estimates from TCRs may understate total T cell responses.

Treatment in this sample: around 19 received Ad26.COV2.S at low or high dose, single or two shots; a few received placebo; per-sample allocation not given. At day 63 after the first vaccine or placebo injection, samples were drawn. The donor was a Boston adult aged 18-55 years. Between the trimmed V and J ends, which lost 6 bases and 3 bases, there was a span of 8 bases. Germline CDR1 and CDR2: SGHNT and YENEEA. This CDR3 contains 12 residues. TCRdb's table, derived via immunoSEQ multiplex PCR, lists solely in-frame clones and lacks some. This table has a few hundred thousand clones, around four fifths appearing once.

Here the sequenced sample was peripheral blood, taken in a trial of Ad26.COV2.S vaccine versus placebo. This chain uses TRBV11-3 with TRBJ1-1; no firm D call. This receptor was identified in a person aged 18 to 59 who received the Ad26.COV2.S COVID-19 vaccine or a placebo. CDR3 DNA: TGTGCCAGCAGTCACATGGACACTGAAGCTTTCTTT. This sequence encodes CASSHMDTEAFF.